This record concerns one T cell receptor (beta chain) sequence. The sample comes from a study of cytomegalovirus exposure and HLA in healthy donors. CDR1 SGHRS and CDR2 YFSETQ come from the germline V gene. V lost 4 bases, J lost 6 bases, and 4 bases stayed unmatched. The CDR3 loop spans 16 amino acids. PCR primers comprised 60 Vbeta and 13 Jbeta primers. Assay used: immunoSEQ multiplex PCR; TCRdb lists only in-frame clones, some missing. The sample lists approximately 150,000 clones, around 80% occurring once. V is TRBV5-1 and J is TRBJ2-2, with TRBD2 matching over 15 bases. This TCR derives from a woman in her 30s in good health and CMV-seropositive. The sequenced sample consisted of PBMCs. The CDR3 nucleotides read TGCGCCAGCAGCCTCGGACTAGCGGGAGGGGCCGGGGAGCTGTTTTTT. This sequence encodes CASSLGLAGGAGELFF.